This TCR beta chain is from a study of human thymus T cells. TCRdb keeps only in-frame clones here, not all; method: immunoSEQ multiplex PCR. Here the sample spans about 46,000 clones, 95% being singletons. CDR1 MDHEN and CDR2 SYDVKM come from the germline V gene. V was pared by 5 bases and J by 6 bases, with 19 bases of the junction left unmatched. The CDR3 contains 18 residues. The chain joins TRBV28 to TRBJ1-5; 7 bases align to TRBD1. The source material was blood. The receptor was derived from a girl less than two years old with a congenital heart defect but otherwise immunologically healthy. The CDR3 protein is CASSGTGRGRYRRQPQHF. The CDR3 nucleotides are TGTGCCAGCAGTGGGACCGGGAGGGGGCGGTATCGTCGTCAGCCCCAGCATTTT.